The 31 T cell receptor beta chains below come from one sample, sequenced in a study of blood T cell repertoires in COVID-19. TCRdb's copy holds only in-frame clones and misses some; the assay was immunoSEQ multiplex PCR. The sample carries some 200,000 clones, 70% to 85% recorded once. Sequenced material: PBMCs or T cells enriched from blood (not recorded which). These receptors came from a woman aged 55-69 years with acute COVID-19.

The sample holds one count of this clone. This chain uses TRBV30 with TRBJ1-4; no firm D call. The CDR3 length is 16 residues. Germline CDR1 reads GTSNPN; CDR2 reads SVGIG (reference sequence). The V and J ends lost 1 base and 0 bases respectively, with 12 bases between them. CDR3 in DNA: TGTGCCTGGAGTGCCGGTGTGGCGGCAACTAATGAAAAACTGTTTTTT. It translates to CAWSAGVAATNEKLFF.

The gene calls are TRBV6-2 or TRBV6-3 and TRBJ1-2; 9 positions match TRBD1. Trimming at V came to 5 bases and at J to 1 base, leaving 14 bases not matched to a gene. The V gene's germline CDR1 is MNHEY and CDR2 SVGEGT. The CDR3 has 18 amino acids. DNA of the CDR3: TGTGCCAGCAGTCTAACGGGACAGGGCGCCGACTTTAACTATGGCTACACCTTC. Amino acids: CASSLTGQGADFNYGYTF.

The sample holds one count of this clone. The chain couples TRBV9 to TRBJ2-1; D unclear. The germline V and J ends were trimmed by 8 bases and 0 bases, with 15 bases remaining between them. The CDR3 has 15 residues. Looked up from germline, CDR1 is SGDLS and CDR2 is YYNGEE. CDR3 sequence (DNA): TGTGCCAGTCCACAACCTGTAAACTCCTACAATGAGCAGTTCTTC. Its protein product is CASPQPVNSYNEQFF.

The V and J genes are TRBV5-6 and TRBJ2-3; no clear D gene. CDR3 size: 14 residues. The V end was cut by 6 bases, the J end by 5 bases, with 16 bases between. Per the germline V gene, CDR1 is SGHDT and CDR2 is YYEEEE. The CDR3 sequence is CASKNLQFGDTQYF. The CDR3 DNA reads as TGTGCCAGCAAAAATCTGCAATTCGGAGATACGCAGTATTTT.

V usage is TRBV6-2 or TRBV6-3 and J usage is TRBJ1-6; 9 nucleotides match TRBD1. There are 14 residues in the CDR3. Per germline, CDR1 MNHEY and CDR2 SVGEGT. V shed 4 bases, J shed 7 bases, and the junction held 2 bases outside the gene matches. The CDR3 DNA follows: TGTGCCAGCAGTTGGGGACAGGGAAATTCACCCCTCCACTTT. This gives the protein CASSWGQGNSPLHF.

V gene TRBV10-2 combines with J gene TRBJ2-2, with 11 bases fitting TRBD2. CDR1 and CDR2 from the germline V gene are WSHSY and SAAADI. Germline trimming cut 6 bases from V and 5 bases from J; bases unmatched to any gene: 5. The CDR3 consists of 15 residues. The CDR3 sequence: CASSSSGGSTGELFF. The CDR3 DNA sequence: TGCGCCAGCAGCTCTAGCGGGGGGTCTACCGGGGAGCTGTTTTTT.

The rearrangement links TRBV11-2 to TRBJ2-7; TRBD2 agrees at 10 bases. V was pared by 3 bases and J by 5 bases, with 7 bases of the junction left unmatched. The germline V gene has CDR1 SGHAT and CDR2 FQNNGV. CDR3 length: 15 amino acids. The CDR3, as DNA: TGTGCCAGCAGCTTCCAAGGACTAGCGGTCAACGAGCAGTACTTC. Its translation: CASSFQGLAVNEQYF.

The rearrangement links TRBV13 to TRBJ2-2, with TRBD2 matching 9 bases. The J segment lost 5 bases and the V segment lost 3 bases, leaving 4 bases of the junction unmatched. This CDR3 is 15 amino acids long. Germline V gene lookup returns CDR1 PRHDT and CDR2 FYEKMQ (reference sequence). CDR3 loop: CASSFGLAGTGELFF. The CDR3 DNA follows: TGTGCCAGCAGCTTCGGGCTAGCGGGAACCGGGGAGCTGTTTTTT.

This clone was detected only a few times. The genes are TRBV2 and TRBJ2-7, with TRBD1 matching 8 bases. The junction had 5 bases not matched to a gene; V was cut back by 3 bases and J by 7 bases. This CDR3 contains 13 residues. Germline V CDR1 and CDR2: SNHLY, FYNNEI. The CDR3 region has the DNA TGTGCCAGCAGTGACAGGGGGCGAGGGGAGCAGTACGTC. As protein: CASSDRGRGEQYV.

The rearrangement links TRBV7-6 to TRBJ2-2; the D gene is possibly TRBD2 (5 bases). The CDR3 sequence is 14 residues long. Trimming cost V 5 bases and J 2 bases, with 9 bases left between them. Germline-derived CDR1 and CDR2 are SGHVS and FNYEAQ. As DNA, the CDR3 is TGTGCCAGCAGCCCCGGACTTAACACCGGGGAGCTGTTTTTT. Its translation: CASSPGLNTGELFF.

The V gene is TRBV7-9, the J gene TRBJ1-1; D unclear. The CDR3 is 14 residues long. With 5 bases removed from V and 8 bases from J, the gap between germline ends came to 18 bases. CDR1 is SEHNR and CDR2 is FQNEAQ in the germline V gene (reference sequence). The CDR3 here is CASSAFRGKVEAFF. The CDR3 region has the DNA TGTGCCAGCAGCGCCTTCAGAGGAAAGGTGGAAGCTTTCTTT.

V usage is TRBV30 and J usage is TRBJ2-3; TRBD2 aligns across 16 bases. Looked up from germline, CDR1 is GTSNPN and CDR2 is SVGIG (reference sequence). CDR3 length: 16 residues. Losses at the gene ends were 5 bases for V and 5 bases for J; bases not matched to a gene: 7. Here the CDR3 DNA reads TGTGCCTGGGCCGGGACTAGCGGGGGGGCCGGAGATACGCAGTATTTT. It specifies CAWAGTSGGAGDTQYF.

This clone showed up just once. The chain recombines TRBV19 with TRBJ1-2; 8 bases map to TRBD1. After removal of 3 bases from V and 3 bases from J, the junction contained 9 bases not matched to a gene. The CDR3 totals 16 residues. Per germline, CDR1 LNHDA and CDR2 SQIVND (reference sequence). The CDR3 reads CASSITGGRIDYGYTF. The CDR3 DNA sequence: TGTGCCAGTAGTATTACAGGGGGTAGAATCGACTATGGCTACACCTTC.

The V gene is TRBV7-2, the J gene TRBJ2-5; 7 bases agree with TRBD2. Germline lookup yields CDR1 SGHTA and CDR2 FQGNSA. The CDR3 sequence is 17 residues long. The J segment lost 3 bases and the V segment lost 2 bases, leaving 12 bases of the junction unmatched. This chain's CDR3 is CASSLLPRAGLKETQYF. The CDR3 DNA sequence: TGTGCCAGCAGCTTACTTCCGAGAGCGGGACTAAAAGAGACCCAGTACTTC.

V gene TRBV9 combines with J gene TRBJ2-7; 9 nucleotides line up with TRBD1. The junction had 13 bases not matched to a gene; V was cut back by 4 bases and J by 5 bases. Germline V CDR1 and CDR2: SGDLS, YYNGEE. There are 16 residues in the CDR3. This CDR3 is CASSPLLGQGPNEQYF. DNA for the CDR3: TGTGCCAGCAGCCCCCTCCTAGGACAGGGGCCCAACGAGCAGTACTTC. Drawing the rest from reference TRBV9 and TRBJ2-7, the complete variable domain is DSGVTQTPKHLITATGQRVTLRCSPRSGDLSVYWYQQSLDQGLQFLIQYYNGEERAKGNILERFSAQQFPDLHSELNLSSLELGDSALYFCASSPLLGQGPNEQYFGPGTRLTVT.

The chain combines TRBV19 with TRBJ1-5; no clear D. V shed 3 bases and J shed 1 base, with 19 bases lying between them. The CDR3 covers 18 residues. Germline CDR1 is LNHDA and CDR2 is SQIVND (reference sequence). CDR3 DNA: TGTGCCAGTAGTATCGGCCCTCCTTGGGCGCCGAGCAATCAGCCCCAGCATTTT. Amino acid sequence: CASSIGPPWAPSNQPQHF. The variable domain in full, with the rest retrieved from reference TRBV19 and TRBJ1-5, is DGGITQSPKYLFRKEGQNVTLSCEQNLNHDAMYWYRQDPGQGLRLIYYSQIVNDFQKGDIAEGYSVSREKKESFPLTVTSAQKNPTAFYLCASSIGPPWAPSNQPQHFGDGTRLSIL.

This clone showed up just once. The gene calls are TRBV6-2 or TRBV6-3 and TRBJ2-2; D is uncertain. CDR3 size: 14 residues. Trimming left V 4 bases short and J 3 bases short, with 9 bases between. The germline V gene has CDR1 MNHEY and CDR2 SVGEGT. The CDR3 sequence: CASSSLPHTGELFF. The CDR3 DNA follows: TGTGCCAGCAGTTCTCTCCCCCACACCGGGGAGCTGTTTTTT.

The chain carries TRBV7-6 and TRBJ2-1, with 8 bases aligning to TRBD2. V gave up 5 bases and J gave up 7 bases; unmatched junction bases: 4. Germline CDR1 is SGHVS and CDR2 is FNYEAQ. CDR3 size: 13 residues. In DNA, the CDR3 is TGTGCCAGCAGCGCCCGGGGGGGGAATGAGCAGTTCTTC. It is translated as CASSARGGNEQFF.

The J gene is TRBJ1-5, the V gene TRBV9; a possible D gene is TRBD1 (5 bases). This CDR3 region has 15 residues. V dropped 1 base and J dropped 3 bases, with 11 bases sitting between them. Germline values: CDR1 SGDLS, CDR2 YYNGEE. The CDR3 reads CASSVKPTDNQPQHF. The CDR3 DNA is TGTGCCAGCAGCGTAAAACCGACAGACAATCAGCCCCAGCATTTT.

The V call is TRBV19, the J call TRBJ1-1; D is perhaps TRBD1 (5 bases). CDR3 length: 17 residues. Trimming shortened V by 6 bases and J by 4 bases, and 24 bases separated the two germline ends. CDR1 is LNHDA and CDR2 is SQIVND in the germline V gene (reference sequence). The CDR3: CASSLLIRGTGGTEAFF. The DNA for the CDR3 is TGTGCCAGTAGCCTCCTCATCCGGGGGACTGGGGGCACTGAAGCTTTCTTT.

The chain carries TRBV5-6 and TRBJ2-7; perhaps TRBD1 as D (5 bases). Germline V gene sequence: CDR1 SGHDT, CDR2 YYEEEE. With 4 bases removed from V and 1 base from J, the gap between germline ends came to 6 bases. The CDR3 is made up of 12 amino acids. The CDR3: CASSQGSYEQYV. The DNA of the CDR3 is TGTGCCAGCAGCCAGGGATCCTACGAGCAGTACGTC.

V gene TRBV3-1 (or the pseudogene TRBV3-2) combines with J gene TRBJ1-6; tentatively, D is TRBD1 (5 bases). V shed 4 bases and J shed 9 bases, with 10 bases lying between them. This CDR3 has 13 residues. CDR1 and CDR2 from the germline V gene are LGHDT and YNNKEL (reference sequence). CDR3 bases: TGTGCCAGCAGCCCTCAGGGTACTTCACCCCTCCACTTT. It codes for CASSPQGTSPLHF.

The chain joins TRBV19 to TRBJ2-3, with D possibly being TRBD2 (7 bases). The CDR3 loop spans 16 amino acids. CDR1 is LNHDA, CDR2 SQIVND, per germline (reference sequence). V gave up 4 bases and J gave up 3 bases, with 17 bases separating them. In nucleotides, the CDR3 is TGTGCCAGTAGTAACGGGGGGCCAGAGGGTACAGATACGCAGTATTTT. Translation gives CASSNGGPEGTDTQYF.

The CDR3 region has the DNA TGTGCCAGCAGCCCCTCCTCTACCCAGTACTTC. Translated, it gives CASSPSSTQYF. This chain uses TRBV7-2 with TRBJ2-5, with unresolved D. Trimming stripped 5 bases from V and 8 bases from J, with 9 bases between. The CDR3 runs 11 residues. CDR1 and CDR2 (germline): SGHTA, FQGNSA.

The chain uses TRBV7-6 and TRBJ2-3; D unresolved. The V end lost 1 base, the J end lost 1 base, and 6 bases lay between the germline ends. Germline V CDR1 and CDR2: SGHVS, FNYEAQ. The CDR3 runs 14 residues. The CDR3 region is CASSLGQGTDTQYF. The DNA for the CDR3 is TGTGCCAGCAGCTTAGGGCAGGGCACAGATACGCAGTATTTT.

The chain joins TRBV4-3 to TRBJ2-6, with no clear D. Trimming cost V 2 bases and J 0 bases, with 17 bases left between them. There are 19 residues in the CDR3. From germline, CDR1 is LGHNA and CDR2 YSLEER. The CDR3 protein is CASSQRFKRLGSGANVLTF. For the CDR3, the DNA is TGCGCCAGCAGCCAAAGGTTTAAGAGGTTGGGCTCTGGGGCCAACGTCCTGACTTTC.

This clone was seen only once. The chain links TRBV4-3 to TRBJ1-1; perhaps TRBD1 as D (5 bases). Trimming took 5 bases from V and 1 from J, leaving 11 bases between them. Germline CDR1 reads LGHNA; CDR2 reads YSLEER. The length of the CDR3 is 14 residues. The CDR3 DNA reads as TGCGCCAGCAGCTTCTCCACAGGGAACACTGAAGCTTTCTTT. Protein sequence: CASSFSTGNTEAFF.

The chain recombines TRBV7-7 with TRBJ2-3; unclear D gene. V lost 1 base and J lost 4, with 12 bases in between. Germline-derived CDR1 and CDR2 are SSHAT and FNYEAQ (reference sequence). The CDR3 has 15 amino acids. The CDR3 region has the DNA TGTGCCAGCAGCTTAGGGGCCGCGCCGGCAGATACGCAGTATTTT. Protein sequence: CASSLGAAPADTQYF.

The V and J genes are TRBV5-4 and TRBJ2-7, with D maybe TRBD2 (5 bases). V lost 1 base and J lost 0, with 11 bases in between. Germline loops: CDR1 SGHNT, CDR2 YYREEE (reference sequence). The CDR3 contains 15 residues. The CDR3, as DNA: TGTGCCAGCAGCTTGCCAGCGGCCAACTCCTACGAGCAGTACTTC. Translation gives CASSLPAANSYEQYF.

The rearrangement uses TRBV19 and TRBJ1-2; 7 bases fit TRBD1. Germline lookup yields CDR1 LNHDA and CDR2 SQIVND (reference sequence). CDR3 length equals 14 residues. Germline trimming cut 11 bases from V and 1 base from J; bases unmatched to any gene: 10. CDR3 nucleotides: TGTGCCGCTTCGAGGGACAGCGATAACTATGGCTACACCTTC. Its protein product is CAASRDSDNYGYTF.

This clone has a handful of counts. The rearrangement links TRBV4-3 to TRBJ2-2, with D perhaps matching TRBD1 (5 bases). The CDR3 extends over 15 amino acids. Trimming cost V 4 bases and J 4 bases, with 13 bases left between them. Germline V gene data show CDR1 as LGHNA and CDR2 as YSLEER. The CDR3 nucleotides are TGCGCCAGCAGCCTGCAGGGCCGGGTCACCGGGGAGCTGTTTTTT. As protein: CASSLQGRVTGELFF.